This T cell receptor beta chain comes out of a study of blood T cell repertoires in COVID-19. As for the study in general: T cells, B-cell-depleted T cells, or PBMCs provided the cDNA or gDNA that served as material.

This CDR3 contains 15 residues. Germline CDR1 is SGHNT and CDR2 is YYREEE (reference sequence). J was trimmed by 6 bases and V by 3 bases; bases with no gene match: 10. Generated by immunoSEQ multiplex PCR, the TCRdb table keeps only in-frame clones and is missing some. The table records 220,000 or so clones, about four fifths of them present only once. The sequence came from a woman under 40 who had recovered from COVID-19. The rearrangement joins TRBV5-4 to TRBJ2-7; 9 nucleotides agree with TRBD1. The sample was peripheral blood. The CDR3: CASSSGTGRVGEQYF. The DNA for the CDR3 is TGTGCCAGCAGCTCCGGGACAGGGAGGGTAGGCGAGCAGTACTTC.